This passage covers 29 T cell receptor beta chains from one sample sequenced in a study of glioma-infiltrating T cells. Using RNA template, CDR3s of TCR alpha and beta were amplified with iRepertoire arm-PCR. TCRdb reprocessed the multiplex PCR reads with MiXCR, giving one entry per CDR3 protein. The sample lists around 190,000 distinct CDR3 sequences; over 40% were seen once. Sequencing was carried out using glioma tissue, nonneoplastic brain tissue, or PBMCs (not recorded which). The source of these receptors is a human donor with low-grade glioma or glioblastoma, undergoing nonglioma brain surgery, or in good health (not recorded which).

The CDR3 sequence is CASSIQSHSTGELFF. The CDR3 DNA sequence: TGTGCCAGTAGTATACAGTCACATTCCACCGGGGAGCTGTTTTTT. V is TRBV19 and J is TRBJ2-2; no reliable D call. Trimming took off 2 bases at V and 4 bases at J, with 11 bases between the two ends. Germline CDR1 LNHDA, CDR2 SQIVND (reference sequence). This CDR3 spans 15 amino acids. The variable domain in full, completed from reference TRBV19 and TRBJ2-2, reads DGGITQSPKYLFRKEGQNVTLSCEQNLNHDAMYWYRQDPGQGLRLIYYSQIVNDFQKGDIAEGYSVSREKKESFPLTVTSAQKNPTAFYLCASSIQSHSTGELFFGEGSRLTVL.

In its sample, this clonotype was seen many times. The chain uses TRBV6-1 and TRBJ2-3, with 7 nucleotides matching TRBD2. After removal of 5 bases from V and 1 base from J, the junction contained 9 bases not matched to a gene. Germline CDR1 is MNHNS and CDR2 is SASEGT. This CDR3 has 16 amino acids. For the CDR3, the DNA is TGTGCCAGCAGTTATAGGACTAGATCGGGCACAGATACGCAGTATTTT. Amino acids: CASSYRTRSGTDTQYF.

With regard to this clonotype: This may arise from a read error, as a much more abundant clone is one base away. This rearrangement joins TRBV4-2 to TRBJ1-5; no clear D gene. Trimming cost V 2 bases and J 2 bases, with 10 bases left between them. The CDR3 is 15 amino acids. Germline assignment: CDR1 LGHNA and CDR2 YNFKEQ. CDR3 region: CASSQFLKGNQPQHF. The CDR3 DNA reads TGTGCCAGCAGCCAATTTTTAAAGGGCAATCAGCCCCAGCATTTT.

The gene calls are TRBV12-3 or TRBV12-4 and TRBJ1-6; D might be TRBD1 (5 bases). This CDR3 has 15 residues. V lost 1 base and J 6 bases, leaving 10 bases between the germline ends. Here the CDR3 DNA reads TGTGCCAGCAGTTTAGAGGGACCGCTTAATTCACCCCTCCACTTT. It codes for CASSLEGPLNSPLHF.

With respect to this clonotype: This may stem from a read error, because a much larger clone lies one nucleotide away. This rearrangement joins TRBV19 to TRBJ1-1; D gene unclear. The germline V gene has CDR1 LNHDA and CDR2 SQIVND (reference sequence). V lost 6 bases and J 5 bases, leaving 13 bases between the germline ends. CDR3 length: 13 amino acids. The CDR3 coding sequence is TGTGCCAGTAGCCAGGCACCGAGGACTGAAGCTTTCTTT. It translates to CASSQAPRTEAFF. Based on the CDR3 plus reference TRBV19 and TRBJ1-1, the full variable domain is DGGITQSPKYLFRKEGQNVTLSCEQNLNHDAMYWYRQDPGQGLRLIYYSQIVNDFQKGDIAEGYSVSREKKESFPLTVTSAQKNPTAFYLCASSQAPRTEAFFGQGTRLTVV.

The gene calls are TRBV20-1 and TRBJ1-1; D remains unclear. CDR3 length equals 11 residues. With 5 bases removed from V and 7 bases from J, the gap between germline ends came to 11 bases. Germline CDR1 and CDR2: DFQATT and SNEGSKA (reference sequence). The CDR3 is CSALPLFEAFF. CDR3 sequence (DNA): TGCAGTGCTCTACCTCTGTTTGAAGCTTTCTTT.

This clonotype has a count of ten or more. V is TRBV28 and J is TRBJ2-3, with TRBD1 matching 7 bases. This CDR3 is built from 16 residues. The germline V gene has CDR1 MDHEN and CDR2 SYDVKM. J lost 1 base, V lost 5 bases, and 9 bases had no gene match. CDR3 DNA: TGTGCCAGCAGTCCCGGACAGGCCCTAGGCACAGATACGCAGTATTTT. Protein: CASSPGQALGTDTQYF. Filled out from reference TRBV28 and TRBJ2-3, the complete variable domain reads DVKVTQSSRYLVKRTGEKVFLECVQDMDHENMFWYRQDPGLGLRLIYFSYDVKMKEKGDIPEGYSVSREKKERFSLILESASTNQTSMYLCASSPGQALGTDTQYFGPGTRLTVL.

In this sample, this clonotype turned up many times. The V and J genes are TRBV7-9 and TRBJ2-5; 10 nucleotides agree with TRBD2. CDR1 is SEHNR and CDR2 is FQNEAQ in the germline V gene (reference sequence). The CDR3 loop spans 16 amino acids. V lost 2 bases and J lost 2; bases outside the gene matches: 5. This CDR3 is CASSLFVTSGQETQYF. The CDR3 DNA follows: TGTGCCAGCAGCTTATTTGTGACTAGCGGGCAAGAGACCCAGTACTTC.

This chain uses TRBV12-3 or TRBV12-4 with TRBJ1-5; a possible D gene is TRBD1 (5 bases). V was trimmed by 2 bases and J by 6 bases, leaving 14 bases between them. This CDR3 is built from 15 residues. DNA of the CDR3: TGTGCCAGCAGTTTAAGGGCAGGGTCTTTTCAGCCCCAGCATTTT. Its translation: CASSLRAGSFQPQHF.

This clonotype was counted a few times. The J gene is TRBJ2-6, the V gene TRBV18, with a possible D match to TRBD2 (6 bases). V lost 1 base and J lost 2, with 12 bases in between. The CDR3 is 17 residues long. Germline lookup yields CDR1 KGHSH and CDR2 LQKENI. The DNA of the CDR3 is TGTGCCAGCTCACCACGGGGGGAGCAAGCTGGGGCCAACGTCCTGACTTTC. Translated, it gives CASSPRGEQAGANVLTF.

A note on this clonotype: A clone one base away is much larger, so this may be a read error. CDR3 loop: CSASSPGLAGGLHNEQIF. As DNA, the CDR3 is TGCAGTGCTAGTTCACCGGGACTAGCGGGAGGGTTACACAATGAGCAGATCTTC. The rearrangement uses TRBV20-1 and TRBJ2-1; 16 bases are shared with TRBD2. Germline lookup yields CDR1 DFQATT and CDR2 SNEGSKA (reference sequence). The length of the CDR3 is 18 residues.

The gene calls are TRBV4-1 and TRBJ2-1, with TRBD2 as a possible D gene (5 bases). Germline lookup yields CDR1 MGHRA and CDR2 YSYEKL. V was shortened by 8 bases and J by 7 bases, with 21 bases between the two germline ends. The CDR3 has 15 amino acids. This CDR3 reads CASGLSLTRENEQFF. CDR3 bases: TGCGCCAGCGGACTTAGTCTCACCCGTGAAAATGAGCAGTTCTTC.

This clonotype has at least ten counts. The genes are TRBV20-1 and TRBJ1-1; TRBD1 might be the D (6 bases). This CDR3 is 16 amino acids long. V lost 1 base, J lost 2 bases, and 17 bases lay in between. Germline CDR1 DFQATT, CDR2 SNEGSKA (reference sequence). CDR3 in DNA: TGCAGTGCTAGAGCCCTGGGTGGGGGCGCAAACACTGAAGCTTTCTTT. Translated, it gives CSARALGGGANTEAFF.

The rearrangement links TRBV3-1 to TRBJ2-1; 9 bases match TRBD2. The CDR3 runs 14 residues. Germline values: CDR1 LGHDT, CDR2 YNNKEL (reference sequence). V was pared by 5 bases and J by 6 bases, with 5 bases of the junction left unmatched. The CDR3 DNA sequence: TGTGCCAGCAGCTCGCTAGCGGGACGCAATGAGCAGTTCTTC. It is translated as CASSSLAGRNEQFF.

This clonotype was found a few times. This sequence joins TRBV14 and TRBJ2-5, with D perhaps TRBD1 (6 bases). Trimming left V 4 bases short and J 4 bases short, with 13 bases between. This CDR3 has 14 residues. Germline V gene lookup returns CDR1 SGHDN and CDR2 FVKESK. This CDR3 reads CASSRRTEGETQYF. CDR3 in DNA: TGTGCCAGCAGCCGTCGGACAGAGGGAGAGACCCAGTACTTC.

In this sample, this clonotype turned up a few times. The chain couples TRBV5-1 to TRBJ2-3; no definite D call. This CDR3 spans 14 amino acids. Trimming left V 2 bases short and J 2 bases short, with 9 bases between. CDR1 is SGHRS and CDR2 is YFSETQ in the germline V gene. The DNA of the CDR3 is TGCGCCAGCAGCTTAATGGGGTTCACAGATACGCAGTATTTT. Translation gives CASSLMGFTDTQYF.

Details on this clonotype: A read error may produce the germline difference seen at one junction end. V is TRBV12-3 or TRBV12-4 and J is TRBJ1-5, with TRBD1 identical over 11 bases. There are 15 residues in the CDR3. CDR3 amino acids: CASSSGTGGNQPQDF. The CDR3, as DNA: TGTGCCAGCAGTTCCGGGACAGGGGGAAATCAGCCCCAGGATTTT.

This chain links TRBV5-1 with TRBJ2-5, with a possible D match to TRBD2 (6 bases). The CDR3 is made up of 15 amino acids. V gave up 0 bases and J gave up 5 bases, with 14 bases separating them. CDR1 is SGHRS, CDR2 YFSETQ, per germline. The CDR3 is CASSLAGTDRETQYF. CDR3 nucleotide sequence: TGCGCCAGCAGCTTGGCCGGGACTGACCGGGAGACCCAGTACTTC.

The rearrangement uses TRBV7-8 and TRBJ2-1; D perhaps matches TRBD2 (5 bases). The CDR3 length is 18 residues. V was clipped by 4 bases and J by 2 bases, with 21 bases between them. Germline V gene sequence: CDR1 SGHVS, CDR2 FQNEAQ. CDR3 loop: CASSSLGDGGRAYNEQFF. CDR3 bases: TGTGCCAGCAGCTCCCTCGGGGATGGCGGGCGAGCCTACAATGAGCAGTTCTTC.

Concerning this clonotype: The junction and the germline gene differ at one end; a read error may be behind it. The V and J genes are TRBV15 and TRBJ1-5; D unresolved. The CDR3 length is 15 residues. The germline V gene encodes CDR1 LNHNV and CDR2 YYDKDF (reference sequence). The DNA for the CDR3 is TGTGCCACCAGCCAGACACGAGATAGCAATCAGCCCCAGCACTTT. Translation: CATSQTRDSNQPQHF.

This clonotype is a singleton in its sample. The CDR3 region is CASSFLAGGNEQYF. CDR3 sequence (DNA): TGTGCCAGCAGCTTTCTAGCGGGAGGGAACGAGCAGTACTTC. This chain links TRBV7-8 with TRBJ2-7, with 12 bases aligning to TRBD2. Germline V lookup: CDR1 SGHVS, CDR2 FQNEAQ. Trimming at V came to 3 bases and at J to 5 bases, leaving 2 bases not matched to a gene. This CDR3 is 14 amino acids long. The whole variable domain, remainder taken from reference TRBV7-8 and TRBJ2-7, is GAGVSQSPRYKVAKRGQDVALRCDPISGHVSLFWYQQALGQGPEFLTYFQNEAQLDKSGLPSDRFFAERPEGSVSTLKIQRTQQEDSAVYLCASSFLAGGNEQYFGPGTRLTVT.

Worth noting for this clonotype: One junction end does not reproduce the germline sequence, and a read error may be involved. This chain uses TRBV20-1 with TRBJ2-2; the D call may be TRBD1 or TRBD2 (5 bases each). Germline CDR1 reads DFQATT; CDR2 reads SNEGSKA (reference sequence). The CDR3 contains 15 residues. The CDR3: CSAGDTVRAAGELLF. DNA of the CDR3: TGCAGTGCTGGAGATACGGTCAGGGCCGCCGGGGAGCTGCTTTTT.

The genes are TRBV2 and TRBJ2-1; D is perhaps TRBD2 (6 bases). Trimming pared 8 bases from V and 0 bases from J, leaving 8 bases between. CDR1 and CDR2 (germline): SNHLY, FYNNEI. The CDR3 is 13 residues long. CDR3 nucleotide sequence: TGTGCCAGCGCGGGGACCTCCTACAATGAGCAGTTCTTC. This codes for CASAGTSYNEQFF.

This chain joins TRBV12-3 or TRBV12-4 and TRBJ2-3, with D uncertain. V was clipped by 4 bases and J by 5 bases, with 16 bases between them. This CDR3 is 15 amino acids long. The CDR3 spells CASSSPGPLGDTQYF. Here the CDR3 DNA reads TGTGCCAGCAGTTCCCCCGGGCCCCTAGGAGATACGCAGTATTTT.

Comment on this clonotype: Relative to the germline gene, one junction end is altered; a read error may explain this. This sequence joins TRBV28 and TRBJ2-1, with TRBD2 identical over 9 bases. Germline V gene data show CDR1 as MDHEN and CDR2 as SYDVKM. This CDR3 is 19 amino acids long. As DNA, the CDR3 is TGTGCCAGCCGAGGAATAGCGGGAGCACCAGCGAGCTCCTACAATGAGCATTTCTTC. Protein sequence: CASRGIAGAPASSYNEHFF.

This clonotype showed up many times. The chain recombines TRBV12-3 or TRBV12-4 with TRBJ1-3; possibly TRBD1 for D (6 bases). The CDR3 has 13 amino acids. Trimming took 3 bases from V and 4 from J, leaving 7 bases between them. CDR3 DNA sequence: TGTGCCAGCAGTTTCGACAGGGGAAACACCATATATTTT. Residues: CASSFDRGNTIYF.

This sequence joins TRBV20-1 and TRBJ2-1, with 13 positions matching TRBD2. Germline V lookup: CDR1 DFQATT, CDR2 SNEGSKA (reference sequence). The junction had 14 bases not matched to a gene; V was cut back by 3 bases and J by 9 bases. CDR3 length: 17 amino acids. The CDR3 loop reads CSARPGLAGEERGEQFF. For the CDR3, the DNA is TGCAGTGCTAGGCCCGGACTAGCGGGAGAGGAGCGTGGTGAGCAGTTCTTC.

The chain carries TRBV30 and TRBJ1-5; no clear D gene. The CDR3 consists of 14 residues. Germline values: CDR1 GTSNPN, CDR2 SVGIG (reference sequence). With 4 bases removed from V and 0 bases from J, the gap between germline ends came to 10 bases. As DNA, the CDR3 is TGTGCCTGGAATCGGGGTAATAGCAATCAGCCCCAGCATTTT. This codes for CAWNRGNSNQPQHF.

Regarding this clonotype: Just one base apart from a much larger clone, this may be a read error. J is TRBJ2-7 and V is TRBV6-1, with 10 positions matching TRBD2. Losses at the gene ends were 6 bases for V and 11 bases for J; bases not matched to a gene: 16. Germline V gives CDR1 MNHNS, CDR2 SASEGT. This CDR3 contains 15 residues. DNA of the CDR3: TGTGCCAGCAGCCTGAAAGCGGGAGGGCTAGTAGAGAAGTACTTC. Translation gives CASSLKAGGLVEKYF.